A single sample gave rise to the 27 T cell receptor beta chains below, sequenced in a study of cytomegalovirus exposure and HLA in healthy donors (dated by TCRdb to the late 2010s). Receptors were amplified or captured by the immunoSEQ multiplex PCR assay. For the multiplex PCR, a mixture combining 60 forward primers for TCR Vbeta segments and 13 reverse primers for TCR Jbeta segments was used. TCRdb limited this immuneACCESS table to in-frame rearrangements with V and J called. A share of clones is missing; checked studies link under half to unresolved V genes, and the rest is unexplained. For this sample there are 150,000 or so clones; 80% to 90% appear just once. Of the sample, approximately 9.4% falls within the top ten clones. Sequences were obtained from PBMCs. The receptors derive from a young man in good health and CMV-seropositive.

The chain carries TRBV7-9 and TRBJ2-3; TRBD2 agrees at 7 bases. Losses at the gene ends were 4 bases for V and 3 bases for J; bases not matched to a gene: 16. The CDR3 length is 18 residues. The V gene's germline CDR1 is SEHNR and CDR2 FQNEAQ (reference sequence). The CDR3 spells CASSSPHLGRGITDTQYF. CDR3 bases: TGTGCCAGCAGCTCGCCCCACCTAGGGCGGGGGATAACAGATACGCAGTATTTT.

The rearrangement links TRBV27 to TRBJ2-7, with TRBD2 as a possible D gene (7 bases). The CDR3 sequence is 13 residues long. Trimming shortened V by 4 bases and J by 4 bases, and 11 bases separated the two germline ends. Germline assignment: CDR1 MNHEY and CDR2 SMNVEV (reference sequence). The CDR3 is CASSSGGEYEQYF. DNA for the CDR3: TGTGCCAGCAGTTCGGGGGGCGAGTACGAGCAGTACTTC.

The gene calls are TRBV9 and TRBJ1-6; 10 bases line up with TRBD1. The CDR3 sequence is 17 residues long. From germline, CDR1 is SGDLS and CDR2 YYNGEE. J gave up 7 bases and V 0 bases, and 7 bases lay outside the gene matches. The CDR3: CASSVALGQGSNSPLHF. CDR3 nucleotides: TGTGCCAGCAGCGTAGCCCTGGGACAGGGGTCCAATTCACCCCTCCACTTT.

V gene TRBV5-1 combines with J gene TRBJ2-5; D perhaps matches TRBD1 (6 bases). The V end was cut by 4 bases, the J end by 7 bases, with 17 bases between. Germline V CDR1 and CDR2: SGHRS, YFSETQ. CDR3 length: 14 residues. The CDR3 DNA follows: TGCGCCAGCAGCCCAACACAGGGCTTAGGGACCCAGTACTTC. Translating gives CASSPTQGLGTQYF.

This clone was found once. This chain joins TRBV2 and TRBJ2-3; TRBD2 might be the D (6 bases). Germline CDR1 reads SNHLY; CDR2 reads FYNNEI. The CDR3 contains 15 residues. V was cut by 5 bases and J by 2 bases, with 14 bases left in between. DNA for the CDR3: TGTGCCAGCAGTCAACCGGGACTGCCCACAGATACGCAGTATTTT. Protein product: CASSQPGLPTDTQYF.

There are a few counts of this clone. The chain uses TRBV2 and TRBJ2-7; 13 nucleotides match TRBD2. Germline assignment: CDR1 SNHLY and CDR2 FYNNEI. CDR3 length: 15 residues. V shed 5 bases, J shed 3 bases, and the junction held 4 bases outside the gene matches. The CDR3 region is CASSLGLAGNYEQYF. The CDR3 DNA reads as TGTGCCAGCAGTTTGGGACTAGCGGGGAACTACGAGCAGTACTTC.

The V and J genes are TRBV5-8 and TRBJ1-4; 9 positions agree with TRBD1. The CDR3 totals 15 residues. CDR1 SGHTS and CDR2 YDEGEE come from the germline V gene. Trimming cost V 2 bases and J 7 bases; bases outside gene matches: 6. The CDR3 bases are TGTGCCAGCAGCTTAACCGGACAGGGGACTGAAAAACTGTTTTTT. It codes for CASSLTGQGTEKLFF.

About this clone: Germline and junction disagree at one end, which may indicate a read error. The chain couples TRBV6-6 to TRBJ2-7; tentative D call: TRBD1 (6 bases). This CDR3 is 12 amino acids long. Germline assignment: CDR1 MNHNY and CDR2 SVGAGI (reference sequence). CDR3 nucleotide sequence: TGTGCCAGCAGTTCGCCGGGACAACGTATCCGCTTC. Its translation: CASSSPGQRIRF.

This chain joins TRBV7-8 and TRBJ1-2; 7 nucleotides line up with TRBD1. CDR1 is SGHVS, CDR2 FQNEAQ, per germline. The CDR3 totals 18 residues. With 5 bases clipped from V and 4 bases from J, the junction kept 19 bases outside the gene matches. DNA for the CDR3: TGTGCCAGCAGCCGAAGCGGAAGAGACAGGGCAGGAAGCTATGGCTACACCTTC. This sequence encodes CASSRSGRDRAGSYGYTF.

A few counts support this clone. The chain carries TRBV7-9 and TRBJ1-2, with 9 bases identical to TRBD1. The V segment lost 0 bases and the J segment 4 bases; nucleotides outside the gene matches: 3. The germline CDR1 and CDR2 sequences are SEHNR and FQNEAQ (reference sequence). The CDR3 length is 15 residues. The CDR3 DNA reads TGTGCCAGCAGCTTAGCACAGGGGGCGAGCTATGGCTACACCTTC. Its protein product is CASSLAQGASYGYTF.

The chain uses TRBV30 and TRBJ2-3; 7 bases line up with TRBD1. This CDR3 has 14 amino acids. Germline V gene sequence: CDR1 GTSNPN, CDR2 SVGIG (reference sequence). The trim removed 0 bases at V and 2 bases at J, leaving 2 bases unmatched. The CDR3 nucleotides read TGTGCCTGGAGTGTGGACAGGACCACAGATACGCAGTATTTT. Amino acids: CAWSVDRTTDTQYF. Complete variable domain (other parts from reference TRBV30 and TRBJ2-3): SQTIHQWPATLVQPVGSPLSLECTVEGTSNPNLYWYRQAAGRGLQLLFYSVGIGQISSEVPQNLSASRPQDRQFILSSKKLLLSDSGFYLCAWSVDRTTDTQYFGPGTRLTVL.

The chain is built from TRBV4-1 and TRBJ2-1, with 11 bases aligning to TRBD2. J lost 3 bases, V lost 3 bases, and 4 bases had no gene match. CDR1 and CDR2 from the germline V gene are MGHRA and YSYEKL. The CDR3 is 16 amino acids. CDR3 loop: CASSQVAGGHYNEQFF. The CDR3 DNA reads TGCGCCAGCAGCCAGGTAGCGGGGGGGCACTACAATGAGCAGTTCTTC.

The chain combines TRBV27 with TRBJ1-2, with TRBD1 as a possible D gene (5 bases). V was cut by 2 bases and J by 5 bases, with 15 bases left in between. Germline V lookup: CDR1 MNHEY, CDR2 SMNVEV (reference sequence). This CDR3 comprises 15 residues. The CDR3 DNA sequence: TGTGCCAGCAGTTTACAGGGCGTCAGTTATTATGGCTACACCTTC. Amino acid sequence: CASSLQGVSYYGYTF.

This clone was counted a single time. The chain recombines TRBV30 with TRBJ1-2, with D perhaps TRBD1 (6 bases). The CDR3 extends over 12 amino acids. V was cut by 4 bases and J by 8 bases, with 14 bases left in between. CDR1 GTSNPN and CDR2 SVGIG come from the germline V gene (reference sequence). The CDR3 reads CAWTPGGQGYTF. The CDR3 DNA follows: TGTGCCTGGACCCCTGGCGGACAGGGCTACACCTTC.

This chain uses TRBV7-3 with TRBJ2-3; 9 bases line up with TRBD2. Germline lookup yields CDR1 SGHTA and CDR2 FQGTGA. Trimming took 3 bases from V and 4 from J; bases not matched to a gene: 14. This CDR3 region has 18 residues. The CDR3 is CASSLYLAGTGVADTQYF. The CDR3, as DNA: TGTGCCAGCAGCTTGTACCTAGCGGGAACAGGGGTGGCAGATACGCAGTATTTT.

The rearrangement links TRBV11-2 to TRBJ2-1; 7 positions match TRBD1. CDR1 and CDR2 from the germline V gene are SGHAT and FQNNGV. V dropped 7 bases and J dropped 4; count of bases not matched to a gene: 16. The CDR3 runs to 17 residues. The CDR3 spells CASTQDRSRNFYNEQFF. The CDR3 DNA follows: TGTGCCAGCACCCAGGACAGGAGCCGCAATTTTTACAATGAGCAGTTCTTC.

The chain is built from TRBV5-8 and TRBJ1-2; D gene unclear. The germline gives CDR1 SGHTS, CDR2 YDEGEE. With 6 bases removed from V and 4 bases from J, the gap between germline ends came to 19 bases. This CDR3 is 15 amino acids long. CDR3 residues: CASNPTSNLLYGYTF. In DNA form, the CDR3 reads TGTGCCAGCAATCCGACATCCAATTTACTCTATGGCTACACCTTC.

This chain uses TRBV5-8 with TRBJ1-2; D unresolved. This CDR3 comprises 15 residues. CDR1 SGHTS and CDR2 YDEGEE come from the germline V gene. Trimming removed 1 base from V and 5 bases from J, with 15 bases in between. DNA of the CDR3: TGTGCCAGCAGCTTGCTAGAAAAGTGGGAGTATGGCTACACCTTC. Its protein product is CASSLLEKWEYGYTF.

CDR3 nucleotide sequence: TGTGCCAGCAGCTTAGGAGGGGGCAACAATGAGCAGTTCTTC. Translating it yields CASSLGGGNNEQFF. V usage is TRBV7-7 and J usage is TRBJ2-1; TRBD1 aligns across 7 bases. V was clipped by 1 base and J by 5 bases; unmatched bases: 2. This CDR3 region has 14 residues. The germline V gene encodes CDR1 SSHAT and CDR2 FNYEAQ (reference sequence).

The sample holds one count of this clone. The gene calls are TRBV4-1 and TRBJ1-6; 8 bases are a match to TRBD1. Germline CDR1 is MGHRA and CDR2 is YSYEKL. The CDR3 extends over 15 amino acids. V lost 1 base, J lost 9 bases, and 5 bases stayed unmatched. The CDR3 DNA sequence: TGCGCCAGCAGCCAAGGGACAGGGAAGATTTCACCCCTCCACTTT. It is translated as CASSQGTGKISPLHF.

The chain uses TRBV5-1 and TRBJ1-1; 11 bases match TRBD1. Germline V lookup: CDR1 SGHRS, CDR2 YFSETQ. The CDR3 runs to 15 residues. With 6 bases clipped from V and 1 base from J, the junction kept 5 bases outside the gene matches. The CDR3 loop is CASTLGQGGNTEAFF. CDR3 nucleotides: TGCGCCAGCACGCTGGGACAGGGGGGGAACACTGAAGCTTTCTTT.

V gene TRBV9 combines with J gene TRBJ1-6; TRBD1 aligns across 10 bases. After removal of 4 bases from V and 4 bases from J, the junction contained 2 bases not matched to a gene. This CDR3 region has 15 residues. The germline V gene has CDR1 SGDLS and CDR2 YYNGEE. CDR3 DNA: TGTGCCAGCAGCCCGGGACAGGGGTATAATTCACCCCTCCACTTT. Its protein product is CASSPGQGYNSPLHF.

CDR3 in DNA: TGTGCCAGCAGCCCACCCCGGGGACAGGGCACAGATACGCAGTATTTT. Amino acid sequence: CASSPPRGQGTDTQYF. The chain joins TRBV5-5 to TRBJ2-3, with 8 bases fitting TRBD1. The CDR3 covers 16 residues. Trimming took 4 bases from V and 1 from J; bases not matched to a gene: 8. CDR1 is SGHKS and CDR2 is YYEKEE in the germline V gene (reference sequence).

This chain joins TRBV29-1 and TRBJ2-5, with TRBD1 matching over 9 bases. Germline V gene sequence: CDR1 SQVTM, CDR2 ANQGSEA. The V segment lost 6 bases and the J segment 11 bases; nucleotides outside the gene matches: 7. The CDR3 loop spans 11 amino acids. The CDR3 loop is CSVYRGREQYF. In DNA, the CDR3 is TGCAGCGTCTACAGGGGGCGGGAGCAGTACTTC.

This clone was observed a single time. This sequence joins TRBV7-2 and TRBJ2-1; 7 nucleotides match TRBD2. CDR1 and CDR2 from the germline V gene are SGHTA and FQGNSA. The CDR3 runs to 16 residues. The trim removed 5 bases at V and 3 bases at J, leaving 10 bases unmatched. CDR3 region: CASSPLGTTLYNEQFF. CDR3 nucleotide sequence: TGTGCCAGCAGCCCGCTCGGGACTACTCTCTACAATGAGCAGTTCTTC.

V is TRBV11-2 and J is TRBJ1-5, with D tentatively TRBD1 (6 bases). The V end was cut by 1 base, the J end by 6 bases, with 10 bases between. The CDR3 has 14 amino acids. Per germline, CDR1 SGHAT and CDR2 FQNNGV. The CDR3 protein is CASSLAGRGQPQHF. CDR3 sequence (DNA): TGTGCCAGCAGCTTAGCCGGCAGGGGTCAGCCCCAGCATTTT.

CDR3 bases: TGTGCCAGCAGCGTATTGCAGGGAGGGACCGGGGAGCTGTTTTTT. Translation: CASSVLQGGTGELFF. The chain joins TRBV9 to TRBJ2-2, with 7 bases fitting TRBD2. CDR1 and CDR2 (germline): SGDLS, YYNGEE. The CDR3 runs 15 residues. The V and J ends lost 1 base and 5 bases, in that order; junction bases with no gene match: 5.